This T cell receptor beta chain was observed in a study of identical twins. TCRdb re-called the 5' RACE reads with MiXCR, one entry per CDR3 protein. The sample holds approximately 590,000 distinct CDR3 sequences, around a tenth seen once. The CDR3 spans 14 residues. The germline gives CDR1 LNHDA, CDR2 SQIVND (reference sequence). The V segment lost 4 bases and the J segment 6 bases; nucleotides outside the gene matches: 7. A further study also used this sample, focusing on yellow fever vaccine responses in identical twins.

This chain links TRBV19 with TRBJ2-7; 9 nucleotides line up with TRBD2. The specimen was PBMCs. This clonotype was obtained from a woman between 18 and 30 years old in good health. DNA for the CDR3: TGTGCCAGTAGTAGTGGCGGGAGGGCCACCGAGCAGTACTTC. Its translation: CASSSGGRATEQYF.